Below, 8 T cell receptor beta chains from the same sample are listed, as sequenced in a study of T cell responses to AZD1222 COVID-19 vaccine. Sequencing was performed with immunoSEQ multiplex PCR; in TCRdb, only in-frame clones are kept and a portion is missing. Here the sample spans under 150,000 clones, approximately 85% being singletons. The input for sequencing was peripheral blood, taken on day 0 of AZD1222 vaccination. These TCRs come from an adult in good health.

The chain combines TRBV5-5 with TRBJ2-7; D tentatively fits TRBD1 or TRBD2 (5 bases each). Trimming removed 2 bases at V and 4 bases at J, with 16 bases between. The CDR3 totals 15 residues. Germline V lookup: CDR1 SGHKS, CDR2 YYEKEE (reference sequence). The CDR3 DNA reads TGTGCCAGCAGCTTTGCCGGGACCAAAGGGTACGAGCAGTACTTC. This encodes CASSFAGTKGYEQYF.

This chain joins TRBV11-3 and TRBJ1-1; tentative D call: TRBD1 (5 bases). The CDR3 has 13 residues. V was shortened by 5 bases and J by 5 bases, with 12 bases between the two germline ends. The germline CDR1 and CDR2 sequences are SGHNT and YENEEA. CDR3 region: CASSPRGETEAFF. DNA for the CDR3: TGTGCCAGCAGCCCCCGGGGGGAGACTGAAGCTTTCTTT.

This clone was detected only once. The rearrangement uses TRBV7-9 and TRBJ1-6; 9 bases are a match to TRBD1. V gave up 6 bases and J gave up 7 bases; unmatched junction bases: 4. The germline gives CDR1 SEHNR, CDR2 FQNEAQ (reference sequence). CDR3 length equals 14 residues. CDR3 bases: TGTGCCAGCAGTCTCGACAGGGGGAATTCACCCCTCCACTTT. Its translation: CASSLDRGNSPLHF. Full variable domain (remainder filled in from reference TRBV7-9 and TRBJ1-6): DTGVSQNPRHKITKRGQNVTFRCDPISEHNRLYWYRQTLGQGPEFLTYFQNEAQLEKSRLLSDRFSAERPKGSFSTLEIQRTEQGDSAMYLCASSLDRGNSPLHFGNGTRLTVT.

The chain joins TRBV18 to TRBJ1-1; 11 bases match TRBD1. V trimming: 6 bases; J trimming: 4 bases; junction bases outside the gene matches: 7. Germline lookup yields CDR1 KGHSH and CDR2 LQKENI. There are 15 residues in the CDR3. The DNA of the CDR3 is TGTGCCAGCTCGCAAGGACAGGGGGCGGGCACTGAAGCTTTCTTT. This translates into CASSQGQGAGTEAFF.

The chain employs TRBV5-5 and TRBJ2-6; 7 nucleotides line up with TRBD1. In germline, CDR1 is SGHKS, CDR2 YYEKEE (reference sequence). Germline trimming cut 1 base from V and 0 bases from J; bases unmatched to any gene: 7. This CDR3 region has 18 residues. The chain's CDR3 is CASSLWGQPNSGANVLTF. CDR3 nucleotides: TGTGCCAGCAGCTTGTGGGGACAGCCCAACTCTGGGGCCAACGTCCTGACTTTC.

The chain employs TRBV27 and TRBJ2-3, with 11 nucleotides matching TRBD1. The V segment lost 6 bases and the J segment 3 bases; nucleotides outside the gene matches: 11. The V gene's germline CDR1 is MNHEY and CDR2 SMNVEV (reference sequence). The CDR3 length is 17 residues. The chain's CDR3 is CASSTRRTGGPTDTQYF. CDR3 nucleotide sequence: TGTGCCAGCAGCACCCGGAGGACAGGGGGCCCGACAGATACGCAGTATTTT.

The chain links TRBV6-5 to TRBJ2-7, with 8 bases lining up with TRBD1. The CDR3 spans 14 residues. The germline CDR1 and CDR2 sequences are MNHEY and SVGAGI. Trimming removed 7 bases from V and 2 bases from J; junction bases left unmatched: 7. CDR3 loop: CASTPQQGAYEQYF. The CDR3 DNA is TGTGCCAGCACCCCTCAACAGGGGGCCTACGAGCAGTACTTC.

A few counts support this clone. V usage is TRBV9 and J usage is TRBJ1-4; D is unclear. Trimming removed 0 bases from V and 11 bases from J, with 14 bases in between. From germline, CDR1 is SGDLS and CDR2 YYNGEE. The CDR3 is made up of 14 amino acids. CDR3 DNA sequence: TGTGCCAGCAGCGTAGATTTGTCCGCTGAGAAACTGTTTTTT. It is translated as CASSVDLSAEKLFF.